The entry below describes one T cell receptor (beta chain). The assay was immunoSEQ multiplex PCR, and TCRdb's table has in-frame clones only and misses some. The table lists roughly 200,000 clones, about 90% of them singletons. This record comes from a study of blood T cell repertoires in COVID-19. Germline values: CDR1 MNHEY, CDR2 SVGAGI. The CDR3 length is 15 residues. J gave up 2 bases and V 10 bases, and 13 bases lay outside the gene matches. The clonotype originates from a man aged 18 to 30 with active or convalescent COVID-19. The genes are TRBV6-5 and TRBJ2-7, with 8 bases fitting TRBD2. The source material was peripheral blood. CDR3 DNA: TGTGCCACCAAGGACGGGGGGGGGCAAACCTACGAGCAGTACTTC. Amino acid sequence: CATKDGGGQTYEQYF.